A single sample is the source of the 32 T cell receptor beta chains below, sequenced in a study of cytomegalovirus exposure and HLA in healthy donors. PCR amplification relied on 60 Vbeta primers (plus 13 Jbeta primers). Sequencing was performed with immunoSEQ multiplex PCR; in TCRdb, only in-frame clones are kept and a portion is missing. The repertoire holds 110,000 or so clones, with around 66% as singletons. The sequencing sample was made of PBMCs. These receptors were taken from a man between 18 and 29 years old in good health and CMV-seropositive.

V and J are TRBV5-1 and TRBJ2-2; weak D call: TRBD2 (6 bases). CDR3 length equals 14 residues. Germline loops: CDR1 SGHRS, CDR2 YFSETQ. Trimming shortened V by 6 bases and J by 7 bases, and 16 bases separated the two germline ends. The CDR3: CASNNWDGGGELFF. The CDR3 coding sequence is TGCGCCAGCAACAATTGGGACGGGGGCGGGGAGCTGTTTTTT.

The chain employs TRBV4-2 and TRBJ1-2; D is unresolved. Germline-derived CDR1 and CDR2 are LGHNA and YNFKEQ. V was pared by 2 bases and J by 1 base, with 8 bases between. The CDR3 runs 14 residues. CDR3 DNA: TGTGCCAGCAGCCAAACAGCACTTAACTATGGCTACACCTTC. Protein: CASSQTALNYGYTF.

This chain joins TRBV25-1 and TRBJ2-7, with a possible D match to TRBD2 (5 bases). The germline V gene has CDR1 MGHDK and CDR2 SYGVNS. This CDR3 contains 16 residues. V lost 6 bases to trimming and J lost 1 base, with 19 bases between them. Here the CDR3 DNA reads TGTGCCAGCAGCTTGGAGAGGCGCGGGTATTCCTACGAGCAGTACTTC. Protein sequence: CASSLERRGYSYEQYF.

This clone has a handful of counts. The chain employs TRBV30 and TRBJ2-2, with 8 bases lining up with TRBD2. Germline trimming cut 8 bases from V and 3 bases from J; bases unmatched to any gene: 14. This CDR3 has 16 amino acids. CDR1 GTSNPN and CDR2 SVGIG come from the germline V gene (reference sequence). The CDR3 sequence is CARKQSPGRDTGELFF. The CDR3 bases are TGTGCCCGCAAACAATCCCCCGGGAGGGACACCGGGGAGCTGTTTTTT.

This rearrangement joins TRBV15 to TRBJ1-6; D is possibly TRBD1 (5 bases). CDR3 length: 16 residues. Per germline, CDR1 LNHNV and CDR2 YYDKDF (reference sequence). Trimming took 5 bases from V and 6 from J, leaving 17 bases between them. The CDR3 here is CATSSGGSTANSPLHF. The DNA of the CDR3 is TGTGCCACCAGCTCCGGGGGGAGTACGGCTAATTCACCCCTCCACTTT.

This chain connects TRBV10-2 to TRBJ1-3; a weak D match, TRBD1 (6 bases). Trimming took 5 bases from V and 3 from J, leaving 8 bases between them. Germline V gene lookup returns CDR1 WSHSY and CDR2 SAAADI. This CDR3 contains 13 residues. CDR3 bases: TGCGCCAGCAGTTGGGACAATGGAAACACCATATATTTT. Translating it yields CASSWDNGNTIYF.

The rearrangement uses TRBV30 and TRBJ2-7; the match to TRBD2 covers 7 bases. Germline lookup yields CDR1 GTSNPN and CDR2 SVGIG (reference sequence). The CDR3 is made up of 15 amino acids. V was clipped by 8 bases and J by 0 bases; unmatched bases: 13. The CDR3 DNA reads TGTGCCCAGGGACTAACGGGGGTGAGCTCCTACGAGCAGTACTTC. Residues: CAQGLTGVSSYEQYF.

The chain employs TRBV7-6 and TRBJ1-6; no firm D call. CDR1 and CDR2 from the germline V gene are SGHVS and FNYEAQ. The V gene lost 1 base and the J gene lost 2 bases, with 6 bases spanning the gap. The CDR3 extends over 15 amino acids. In DNA, the CDR3 is TGTGCCAGCAGCTTAGGAGAGACCTATAATTCACCCCTCCACTTT. Translating gives CASSLGETYNSPLHF.

The gene calls are TRBV4-1 and TRBJ1-5; TRBD1 aligns across 7 bases. CDR1 MGHRA and CDR2 YSYEKL come from the germline V gene. This CDR3 spans 17 amino acids. V dropped 2 bases and J dropped 6; count of bases not matched to a gene: 13. DNA of the CDR3: TGCGCCAGCAGCCAATCCGGGGGTTTGACAGGGCTTCAGCCCCAGCATTTT. Translation: CASSQSGGLTGLQPQHF.

The chain joins TRBV6-1 to TRBJ2-3; unclear D gene. V was cut by 4 bases and J by 2 bases, with 13 bases left in between. The CDR3 totals 15 residues. Germline CDR1 and CDR2: MNHNS and SASEGT. The CDR3 DNA follows: TGTGCCAGCAGTGTTGTGATGCGCACCACAGATACGCAGTATTTT. This sequence encodes CASSVVMRTTDTQYF.

V and J are TRBV6-6 and TRBJ2-2; tentative D call: TRBD1 (5 bases). This CDR3 contains 16 residues. V was shortened by 6 bases and J by 0 bases, with 14 bases between the two germline ends. Looked up from germline, CDR1 is MNHNY and CDR2 is SVGAGI (reference sequence). The CDR3 DNA reads TGTGCCAGCAGCAGCCCTCGACAGACGAACACCGGGGAGCTGTTTTTT. This gives the protein CASSSPRQTNTGELFF.

The V and J genes are TRBV2 and TRBJ2-1; the D gene is possibly TRBD1 (6 bases). V lost 2 bases and J 4 bases, leaving 12 bases between the germline ends. This CDR3 has 15 residues. Germline CDR1 and CDR2: SNHLY and FYNNEI. CDR3 DNA sequence: TGTGCCAGCAGTGAAAGGGGGATCTTGTACAATGAGCAGTTCTTC. Translation: CASSERGILYNEQFF.

This clone was observed a handful of times. The rearrangement joins TRBV27 to TRBJ2-7; tentatively, D is TRBD1 (6 bases). Trimming removed 5 bases from V and 0 bases from J, with 14 bases in between. Germline CDR1 is MNHEY and CDR2 is SMNVEV (reference sequence). The CDR3 is 15 residues long. CDR3 sequence reads: CASSITGLSSYEQYF. The CDR3 bases are TGTGCCAGCAGTATTACAGGGCTGAGCTCCTACGAGCAGTACTTC.

In regard to this clone: One end of the junction does not line up with germline, which may come from a read error. The chain carries TRBV15 and TRBJ1-1; no clear D gene. This CDR3 spans 15 amino acids. The germline CDR1 and CDR2 sequences are LNHNV and YYDKDF (reference sequence). CDR3 residues: CATRREHPQNTEAFF. The CDR3 region has the DNA TGTGCCACCAGAAGAGAACACCCTCAGAACACTGAAGCTTTCTTT.

CDR3 amino acids: CASASGREGEKLFF. CDR3 in DNA: TGCGCCAGCGCCTCGGGCAGGGAAGGTGAAAAACTGTTTTTT. J is TRBJ1-4 and V is TRBV5-1; tentative D call: TRBD1 (5 bases). The CDR3 has 14 amino acids. Germline values: CDR1 SGHRS, CDR2 YFSETQ. V was cut by 7 bases and J by 7 bases, with 17 bases left in between.

This chain uses TRBV4-1 with TRBJ2-7; a weak D match, TRBD1 (5 bases). The CDR3 is 16 amino acids. Germline assignment: CDR1 MGHRA and CDR2 YSYEKL. V was pared by 1 base and J by 0 bases, with 13 bases between. CDR3 bases: TGCGCCAGCAGCCAAGTGTGGACAAGTAGCTCCTACGAGCAGTACGTC. Amino acid sequence: CASSQVWTSSSYEQYV.

This clone was counted once. The chain combines TRBV5-1 with TRBJ2-5; a weak D match, TRBD1 (5 bases). The germline V gene encodes CDR1 SGHRS and CDR2 YFSETQ. The ends were cut back, 0 bases at V and 6 bases at J, with 15 bases in the middle. The CDR3 runs to 15 residues. CDR3 loop: CASSLAAGYGQTQYF. The CDR3 region has the DNA TGCGCCAGCAGCTTGGCCGCAGGGTATGGGCAGACCCAGTACTTC.

This sequence joins TRBV19 and TRBJ1-5, with 8 bases matching TRBD1. Losses at the gene ends were 4 bases for V and 4 bases for J; bases not matched to a gene: 9. Looked up from germline, CDR1 is LNHDA and CDR2 is SQIVND (reference sequence). The CDR3 loop spans 16 amino acids. The CDR3 DNA sequence: TGTGCCAGTAGTACTCTGGACAGGGTAGGGAATCAGCCCCAGCATTTT. Translated, it gives CASSTLDRVGNQPQHF.

On this clone itself: The same CDR3 also results from other DNA sequences found in this sample. The rearrangement uses TRBV4-2 and TRBJ2-1; TRBD2 matches 13 bases. The V gene end was trimmed by 0 bases and the J gene end by 7 bases; junction bases not matched to a gene: 3. CDR1 LGHNA and CDR2 YNFKEQ come from the germline V gene. The CDR3 is 16 residues long. CDR3 residues: CASSQELAGGRNEQFF. The CDR3 nucleotides are TGTGCCAGCAGCCAAGAACTAGCGGGAGGGCGGAATGAGCAGTTCTTC.

V and J are TRBV7-9 and TRBJ2-1; 13 nucleotides match TRBD2. The V segment lost 5 bases and the J segment 4 bases; nucleotides outside the gene matches: 11. Germline-derived CDR1 and CDR2 are SEHNR and FQNEAQ (reference sequence). The CDR3 has 18 residues. CDR3 region: CASSALFTSGGGYNEQFF. The CDR3 bases are TGTGCCAGCAGCGCCCTGTTCACTAGCGGGGGGGGTTACAATGAGCAGTTCTTC. Full variable domain (missing parts from reference TRBV7-9 and TRBJ2-1): DTGVSQNPRHKITKRGQNVTFRCDPISEHNRLYWYRQTLGQGPEFLTYFQNEAQLEKSRLLSDRFSAERPKGSFSTLEIQRTEQGDSAMYLCASSALFTSGGGYNEQFFGPGTRLTVL.

The chain recombines TRBV30 with TRBJ1-2; 7 nucleotides agree with TRBD1. With 3 bases clipped from V and 4 bases from J, the junction kept 11 bases outside the gene matches. CDR1 and CDR2 from the germline V gene are GTSNPN and SVGIG (reference sequence). This CDR3 has 15 amino acids. The CDR3 protein is CAWSDNRGRVYGYTF. The CDR3, as DNA: TGTGCCTGGAGCGACAACAGGGGACGGGTCTATGGCTACACCTTC.

The chain links TRBV9 to TRBJ1-1, with D possibly TRBD1 on 5 matching bases. Trimming pared 0 bases from V and 10 bases from J, leaving 13 bases between. The length of the CDR3 is 13 residues. CDR1 and CDR2 from the germline V gene are SGDLS and YYNGEE. The CDR3 nucleotides are TGTGCCAGCAGCGTAGTCGGGACGGGAGGAGCTTTCTTT. It translates to CASSVVGTGGAFF.

This clone was found many times. Relative to the germline gene, one junction end is altered; a read error may explain this. The chain employs TRBV6-6 and TRBJ1-4; D is possibly TRBD1 (6 bases). CDR1 and CDR2 (germline): MNHNY, SVGAGI (reference sequence). This CDR3 has 13 residues. CDR3 in DNA: TGTGCCAGCAGTTACCTCCAGGGGAGCCCTAGGATTTTT. Translated, it gives CASSYLQGSPRIF.

The chain has TRBV10-2 and TRBJ2-5; D remains ambiguous. CDR1 and CDR2 from the germline V gene are WSHSY and SAAADI. Trimming removed 6 bases from V and 5 bases from J, with 7 bases in between. The CDR3 spans 11 residues. CDR3 DNA: TGCGCCAGCAGCGCGGTGGAGACCCAGTACTTC. Its translation is CASSAVETQYF.

V usage is TRBV7-6 and J usage is TRBJ2-3; no reliable D call. The germline V gene encodes CDR1 SGHVS and CDR2 FNYEAQ. The CDR3 is 13 amino acids. V was pared by 2 bases and J by 5 bases, with 8 bases between. The CDR3 protein is CASSLNFVDTQYF. CDR3 DNA sequence: TGTGCCAGCAGCTTAAATTTCGTAGATACGCAGTATTTT. Full variable domain (rest looked up from reference TRBV7-6 and TRBJ2-3): GAGVSQSPRYKVTKRGQDVALRCDPISGHVSLYWYRQALGQGPEFLTYFNYEAQQDKSGLPNDRFSAERPEGSISTLTIQRTEQRDSAMYRCASSLNFVDTQYFGPGTRLTVL.

J is TRBJ1-2 and V is TRBV10-3; 8 nucleotides line up with TRBD1. Germline loops: CDR1 ENHRY, CDR2 SYGVKD. Unmatched junction bases numbered 4, after V lost 0 bases and J lost 7 bases. The CDR3 has 14 amino acids. For the CDR3, the DNA is TGTGCCATCAGTGAGTCCCAGGGGGCCGGTGGCTACACCTTC. Protein sequence: CAISESQGAGGYTF.

The genes are TRBV9 and TRBJ1-2; no clear D gene. V was cut by 0 bases and J by 4 bases, with 10 bases left in between. Germline CDR1 SGDLS, CDR2 YYNGEE. The CDR3 covers 14 residues. Here the CDR3 DNA reads TGTGCCAGCAGCGTAGTAGCGCGGGGCTATGGCTACACCTTC. It is translated as CASSVVARGYGYTF.

This chain links TRBV28 with TRBJ2-7; 9 bases fit TRBD1. The junction had 10 bases not matched to a gene; V was cut back by 6 bases and J by 4 bases. The germline V gene encodes CDR1 MDHEN and CDR2 SYDVKM. CDR3 length: 15 residues. The CDR3 spells CASSPLQGARYEQYF. CDR3 coding DNA: TGTGCCAGCAGCCCCCTACAGGGGGCGCGATACGAGCAGTACTTC. Looking up the rest from reference TRBV28 and TRBJ2-7 gives the full variable domain: DVKVTQSSRYLVKRTGEKVFLECVQDMDHENMFWYRQDPGLGLRLIYFSYDVKMKEKGDIPEGYSVSREKKERFSLILESASTNQTSMYLCASSPLQGARYEQYFGPGTRLTVT.

The chain links TRBV5-1 to TRBJ1-1; unclear D gene. Germline assignment: CDR1 SGHRS and CDR2 YFSETQ. Trimming shortened V by 7 bases and J by 4 bases, and 14 bases separated the two germline ends. This CDR3 has 13 residues. CDR3 nucleotide sequence: TGCGCCAGCGGGAGCACAGTAGGCACTGAAGCTTTCTTT. Its translation: CASGSTVGTEAFF.

V usage is TRBV5-4 and J usage is TRBJ1-6, with 7 bases identical to TRBD1. V shed 4 bases, J shed 8 bases, and the junction held 6 bases outside the gene matches. The germline CDR1 and CDR2 sequences are SGHNT and YYREEE (reference sequence). This CDR3 spans 14 amino acids. CDR3: CASSPNTGDSPLHF. The CDR3 region has the DNA TGTGCCAGCAGCCCTAACACAGGGGATTCACCCCTCCACTTT. Full variable domain (rest looked up from reference TRBV5-4 and TRBJ1-6): ETGVTQSPTHLIKTRGQQVTLRCSSQSGHNTVSWYQQALGQGPQFIFQYYREEENGRGNFPPRFSGLQFPNYSSELNVNALELDDSALYLCASSPNTGDSPLHFGNGTRLTVT.

This clone was detected only once. The J gene is TRBJ1-1, the V gene TRBV28, with D uncertain. V lost 8 bases and J 11 bases, leaving 15 bases between the germline ends. The CDR3 has 11 amino acids. Germline lookup yields CDR1 MDHEN and CDR2 SYDVKM. The CDR3 here is CASGGLTAAFF. The DNA of the CDR3 is TGTGCCAGCGGTGGGCTTACGGCCGCTTTCTTT.

V usage is TRBV4-1 and J usage is TRBJ2-3; TRBD1 matches 10 bases. The length of the CDR3 is 16 residues. Trimming at V came to 4 bases and at J to 2 bases, leaving 6 bases not matched to a gene. Germline lookup yields CDR1 MGHRA and CDR2 YSYEKL. The CDR3 is CASSPGTGAFTDTQYF. For the CDR3, the DNA is TGCGCCAGCAGCCCCGGGACAGGGGCCTTCACAGATACGCAGTATTTT.